Below, 8 T cell receptor beta chains from the same sample are listed, as sequenced in a study of regulatory T cells in long-lasting Graves disease. Assembly of TCR beta libraries relied on iRepertoire HTBI primers together with Arm-PCR of CDR3 regions. A single record per CDR3 protein comes from TCRdb applying MiXCR to the multiplex PCR reads. The data contain hundreds of thousands of distinct CDR3 sequences, roughly 16% of them singletons. Described time point: newly diagnosed GD, antithyroid drugs for less than 3 months. PBMCs provided the RNA from which the TCR library was made. The same data also went into a second study, on T cells in Graves' hyperthyroidism and ophthalmopathy.

Sequencing was performed on peripheral blood mononuclear cells (PBMCs), taken at new diagnosis, from a patient treated with antithyroid drugs. These receptors were obtained from a woman aged 35 to 60 with Graves disease.

There are many counts of this clonotype. This chain links TRBV6-6 with TRBJ2-1; 14 nucleotides match TRBD2. Germline V CDR1 and CDR2: MNHNY, SVGAGI (reference sequence). Trimming cost V 0 bases and J 5 bases; bases outside gene matches: 6. This CDR3 contains 18 residues. Here the CDR3 reads CASSYSRLAGGAHNEQFF. Here the CDR3 DNA reads TGTGCCAGCAGTTACTCGAGACTAGCGGGGGGGGCACACAATGAGCAGTTCTTC.

This clonotype appeared a few times. Given a much more abundant clone one base away, this may be a read error. The chain has TRBV6-5 and TRBJ2-1; 8 nucleotides line up with TRBD1. Germline values: CDR1 MNHEY, CDR2 SVGAGI. This CDR3 spans 15 amino acids. The CDR3 DNA reads TGTGCCGGCAGTTACTCCAGGGGGCAGTACAATGAGCAGTTCTTC. This gives the protein CAGSYSRGQYNEQFF.

This clonotype was seen many times. The chain combines TRBV3-1 with TRBJ1-2; 9 bases match TRBD1. CDR1 and CDR2 from the germline V gene are LGHDT and YNNKEL (reference sequence). Trimming cost V 6 bases and J 4 bases; bases outside gene matches: 6. The CDR3 consists of 14 residues. In nucleotides, the CDR3 is TGTGCCAGCAGTCGCGGACAGGGGAGCTATGGCTACACCTTC. This codes for CASSRGQGSYGYTF.

This clonotype was detected a few times. The chain uses TRBV19 and TRBJ1-1; 12 bases agree with TRBD1. Germline values: CDR1 LNHDA, CDR2 SQIVND (reference sequence). V shed 4 bases and J 4 bases; nucleotides not matched to a gene: 13. The CDR3 is made up of 18 amino acids. Written as DNA, the CDR3 is TGTGCCAGTAGTACCGACTCCGGGACAGGGGGCTTAGGCACTGAAGCTTTCTTT. As protein: CASSTDSGTGGLGTEAFF.

The chain carries TRBV7-9 and TRBJ2-1; TRBD2 matches 10 bases. This CDR3 is 15 amino acids long. Germline CDR1 reads SEHNR; CDR2 reads FQNEAQ (reference sequence). The trim removed 2 bases at V and 10 bases at J, leaving 8 bases unmatched. The CDR3 protein is CASSLSIAGGREQFF. In DNA, the CDR3 is TGTGCCAGCAGCTTATCGATAGCGGGGGGACGAGAGCAGTTCTTC.

The rearrangement uses TRBV7-2 and TRBJ2-7; 9 nucleotides line up with TRBD1. Germline loops: CDR1 SGHTA, CDR2 FQGNSA. V dropped 6 bases and J dropped 2; count of bases not matched to a gene: 8. The CDR3 sequence is 15 residues long. In DNA form, the CDR3 reads TGTGCCAGCAGAGGGGTAGGGACAGGGACCTACGAGCAGTACTTC. It is translated as CASRGVGTGTYEQYF.

The chain couples TRBV18 to TRBJ2-2; 7 nucleotides match TRBD2. Trimming removed 0 bases from V and 2 bases from J; junction bases left unmatched: 3. Germline loops: CDR1 KGHSH, CDR2 LQKENI. The CDR3 runs 16 residues. CDR3 amino acids: CASSPPKTSNTGELFF. The CDR3 bases are TGTGCCAGCTCACCACCGAAGACTAGCAACACCGGGGAGCTGTTTTTT.

This clonotype appeared many times. V is TRBV6-1 and J is TRBJ1-1; D might be TRBD1 (5 bases). The CDR3 extends over 13 amino acids. V dropped 8 bases and J dropped 1 base, with 11 bases sitting between them. CDR1 and CDR2 (germline): MNHNS, SASEGT. The CDR3 DNA is TGTGCCAGCCTTGGGGGAGGGAACACTGAAGCTTTCTTT. As protein: CASLGGGNTEAFF.